The T cell receptor (beta chain) under discussion was sequenced for a study of molecular identifiers for immune sequencing clone quantification. Notes on the study in general: Barcode sharing among identical TCR molecules could make large clones appear smaller.

TCRdb itself ran the PCR reads through MiXCR, one entry per CDR3 protein. The repertoire holds some 580,000 distinct CDR3 sequences, about 25% seen once, with 0.7% to 0.95% in the top ten. Worth noting for this clonotype: Its antigen is not known. The CDR3 does not end in the conserved phenylalanine or tryptophan, so this is likely a read error.

With RNA at 10%, 30% or 50%, naive CD8 libraries came from approximately 20,000 to 1,000,000 sorted cells. Input material: naive CD8+ T cells from blood, with Jurkat cell RNA spiked in. Subset meaning: FACS-sorted CD8+CD4-CCR7+CD45RA+ naive T cells. The receptor's source is a human donor in good health. Some libraries in this study had Jurkat cell RNA spiked in.

The CDR3 DNA reads TGTGCCTGGGCCGGGACAGGGAGTCAGCCCCAGCATATT. Translating it yields CAWAGTGSQPQHI. The rearrangement uses TRBV30 and TRBJ1-5; 9 bases are a match to TRBD1. The CDR3 covers 13 residues. Germline V gene data show CDR1 as GTSNPN and CDR2 as SVGIG (reference sequence). Trimming removed 5 bases from V and 6 bases from J; junction bases left unmatched: 5.